This T cell receptor beta chain was recovered during a study of blood T cells in healthy people across ages. Study-wide context: Researchers report that template switching captured about one barcoded beta molecule per two T cells. Study-level points and caveats: As age increased, TCR beta diversity per million T cells fell in a roughly linear fashion. It was held that diversity estimates obtained from one million T cells represented underestimates.

Every donor contributed around 10 milliliters of peripheral blood by blood draw. The CDR3 runs to 12 residues. CDR1 MNHNY and CDR2 SVGAGI come from the germline V gene (reference sequence). Concerning this clonotype: What it binds is unknown. Possible read error: a much larger clone is one base away.

With a J-beta primer mix and a sample-barcoded 5' primer, a second PCR ran about 6 to 11 cycles. A single record per CDR3 protein comes from TCRdb applying MiXCR to the 5' RACE reads. The sample includes around 1,000,000 distinct CDR3 sequences, around two fifths seen only once; the top ten take around 14%. The sequenced material came from blood. The TCR was taken from a man between 18 and 35 years old in good health. The rearrangement uses TRBV6-6 and TRBJ1-1, with 8 bases that match TRBD1. The CDR3 DNA reads as TGTGCCGGCAGCCGACAGGGGACTGAAGCTTTCTTT. As protein: CAGSRQGTEAFF.